Listed here is a single TCR beta chain. The whole isolated RNA underwent reverse transcription, so sequencing captured expressed TCRB transcripts. Produced via immunoSEQ multiplex PCR; TCRdb's table is partial and in-frame only. The sample has fewer than 25,000 clones; 60% to 75% are singletons. V gave up 4 bases and J gave up 8 bases, with 11 bases separating them. The CDR3 length is 12 residues. In germline, CDR1 is MDHEN, CDR2 SYDVKM. This record belongs to a study of beta chain features in type 1 diabetes. Sequences were obtained from Tregs from blood. The source is a woman aged 40-49 years in good health. The rearrangement uses TRBV28 and TRBJ2-5; perhaps TRBD2 as D (7 bases). The CDR3 nucleotides read TGTGCCAGCAGTTCGGGGGGCGGCACCCAGTACTTC. Translating gives CASSSGGGTQYF.